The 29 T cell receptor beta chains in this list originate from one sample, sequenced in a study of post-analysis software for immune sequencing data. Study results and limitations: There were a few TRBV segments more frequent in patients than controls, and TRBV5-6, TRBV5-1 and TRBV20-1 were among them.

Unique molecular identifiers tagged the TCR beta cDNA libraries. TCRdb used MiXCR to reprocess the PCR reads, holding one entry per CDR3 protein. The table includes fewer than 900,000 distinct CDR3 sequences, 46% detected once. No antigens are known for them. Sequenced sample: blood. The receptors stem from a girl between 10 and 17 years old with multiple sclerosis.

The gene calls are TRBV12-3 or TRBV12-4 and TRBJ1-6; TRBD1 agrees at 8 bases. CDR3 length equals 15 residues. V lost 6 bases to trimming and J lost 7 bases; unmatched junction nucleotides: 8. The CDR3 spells CASRTGQGRNSPLHF. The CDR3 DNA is TGTGCCAGCAGAACCGGACAGGGCCGCAATTCACCCCTCCACTTT.

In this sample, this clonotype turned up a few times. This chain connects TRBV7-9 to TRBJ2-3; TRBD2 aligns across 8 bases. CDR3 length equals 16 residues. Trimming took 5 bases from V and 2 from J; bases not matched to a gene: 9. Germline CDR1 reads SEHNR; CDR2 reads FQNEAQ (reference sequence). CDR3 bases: TGTGCCAGCAGCCCAGGGACTAGTCCTTACACAGATACGCAGTATTTT. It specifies CASSPGTSPYTDTQYF.

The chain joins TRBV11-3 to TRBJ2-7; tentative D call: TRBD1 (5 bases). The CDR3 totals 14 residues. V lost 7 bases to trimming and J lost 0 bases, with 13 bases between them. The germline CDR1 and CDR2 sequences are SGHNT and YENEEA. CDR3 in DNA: TGTGCCAGCACCAGGACATCGAGCTCCTACGAGCAGTACTTC. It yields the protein CASTRTSSSYEQYF.

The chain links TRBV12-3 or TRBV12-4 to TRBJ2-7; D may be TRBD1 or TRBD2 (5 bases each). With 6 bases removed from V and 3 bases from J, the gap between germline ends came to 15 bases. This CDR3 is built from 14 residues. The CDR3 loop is CASRAWGKGYEQYF. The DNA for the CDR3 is TGTGCCAGCAGGGCCTGGGGGAAAGGCTACGAGCAGTACTTC.

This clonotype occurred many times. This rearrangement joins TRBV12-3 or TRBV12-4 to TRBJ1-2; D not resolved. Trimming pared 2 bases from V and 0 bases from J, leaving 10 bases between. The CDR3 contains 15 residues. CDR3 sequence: CASSLMRLSNYGYTF. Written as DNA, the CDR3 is TGTGCCAGCAGTTTAATGAGACTATCTAACTATGGCTACACCTTC.

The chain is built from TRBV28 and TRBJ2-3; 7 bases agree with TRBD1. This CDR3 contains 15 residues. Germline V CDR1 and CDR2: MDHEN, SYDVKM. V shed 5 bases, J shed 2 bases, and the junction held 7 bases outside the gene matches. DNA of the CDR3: TGTGCCAGCAGTCCGGGACAGACTCTCACAGATACGCAGTATTTT. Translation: CASSPGQTLTDTQYF.

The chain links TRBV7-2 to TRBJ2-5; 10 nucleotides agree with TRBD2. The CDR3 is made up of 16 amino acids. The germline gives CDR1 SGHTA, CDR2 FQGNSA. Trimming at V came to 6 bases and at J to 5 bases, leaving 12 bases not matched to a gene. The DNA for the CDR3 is TGTGCCAGCAGATCTTCCTTAGCGGGAGGTTGGGAGACCCAGTACTTC. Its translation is CASRSSLAGGWETQYF. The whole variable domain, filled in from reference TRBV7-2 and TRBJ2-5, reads GAGVSQSPSNKVTEKGKDVELRCDPISGHTALYWYRQSLGQGLEFLIYFQGNSAPDKSGLPSDRFSAERTGGSVSTLTIQRTQQEDSAVYLCASRSSLAGGWETQYFGPGTRLLVL.

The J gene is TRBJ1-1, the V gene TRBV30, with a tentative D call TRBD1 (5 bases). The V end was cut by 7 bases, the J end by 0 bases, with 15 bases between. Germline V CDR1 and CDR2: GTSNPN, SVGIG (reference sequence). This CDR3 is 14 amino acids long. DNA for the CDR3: TGTGCCTCAAAAACAGGAAACCTGAACACTGAAGCTTTCTTT. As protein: CASKTGNLNTEAFF.

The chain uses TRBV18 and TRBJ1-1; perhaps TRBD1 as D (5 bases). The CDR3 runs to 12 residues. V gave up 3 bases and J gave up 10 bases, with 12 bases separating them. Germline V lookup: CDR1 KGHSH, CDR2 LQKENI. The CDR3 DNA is TGTGCCAGCTCACCGGGGGACGGCGCAGCTTTCTTT. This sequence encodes CASSPGDGAAFF.

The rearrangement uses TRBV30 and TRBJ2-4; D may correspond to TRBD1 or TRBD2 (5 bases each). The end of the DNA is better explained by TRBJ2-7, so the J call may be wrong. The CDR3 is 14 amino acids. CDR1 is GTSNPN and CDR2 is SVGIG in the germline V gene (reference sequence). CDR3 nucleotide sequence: TGTGCCTGGAGTCCCGGGACGGTAGGCTACGAGCAGTACTTC. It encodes CAWSPGTVGYEQYF.

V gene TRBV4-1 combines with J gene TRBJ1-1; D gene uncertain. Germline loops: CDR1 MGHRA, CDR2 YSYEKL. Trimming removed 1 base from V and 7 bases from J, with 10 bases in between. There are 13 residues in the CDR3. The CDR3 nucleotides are TGCGCCAGCAGCCAAGTTCTATTGGGTGAAGCTTTCTTT. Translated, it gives CASSQVLLGEAFF.

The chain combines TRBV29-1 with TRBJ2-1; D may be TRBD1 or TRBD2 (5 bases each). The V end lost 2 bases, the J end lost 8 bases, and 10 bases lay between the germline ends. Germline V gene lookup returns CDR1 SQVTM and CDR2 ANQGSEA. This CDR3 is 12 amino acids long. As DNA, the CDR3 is TGCAGCGTTGAAACCCAGGGACATGAGCAGTTCTTC. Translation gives CSVETQGHEQFF.

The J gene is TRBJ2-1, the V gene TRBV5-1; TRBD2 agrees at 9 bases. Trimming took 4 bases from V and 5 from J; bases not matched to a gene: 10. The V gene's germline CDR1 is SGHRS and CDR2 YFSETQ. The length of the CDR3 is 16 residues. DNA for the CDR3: TGCGCCAGCAGCCGCTCAAAGATAGCGGGAGACAATGAGCAGTTCTTC. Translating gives CASSRSKIAGDNEQFF.

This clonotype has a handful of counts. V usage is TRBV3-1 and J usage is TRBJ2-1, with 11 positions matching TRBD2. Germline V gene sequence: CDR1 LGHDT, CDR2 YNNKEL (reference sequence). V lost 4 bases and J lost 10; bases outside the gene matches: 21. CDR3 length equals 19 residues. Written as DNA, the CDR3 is TGTGCCAGCAGCCCGAATTGGCGACTAGCGGGAATCCCCCGCAGGGAGCAGTTCTTC. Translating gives CASSPNWRLAGIPRREQFF.

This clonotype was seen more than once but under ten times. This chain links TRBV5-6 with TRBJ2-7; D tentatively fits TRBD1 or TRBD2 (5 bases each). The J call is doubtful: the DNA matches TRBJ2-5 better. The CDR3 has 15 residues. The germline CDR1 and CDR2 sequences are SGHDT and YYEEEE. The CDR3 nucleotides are TGTGCCAGCATCGCTGTTCGGGACCCTGAGGTGACCCAGTACTTC. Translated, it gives CASIAVRDPEVTQYF.

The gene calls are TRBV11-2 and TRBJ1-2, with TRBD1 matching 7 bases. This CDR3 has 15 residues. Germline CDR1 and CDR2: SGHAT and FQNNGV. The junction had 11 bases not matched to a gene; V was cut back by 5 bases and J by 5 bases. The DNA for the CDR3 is TGTGCCAGCAGCCCAGGGACAGCTAGTCCTTATGGCTACACCTTC. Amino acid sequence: CASSPGTASPYGYTF.

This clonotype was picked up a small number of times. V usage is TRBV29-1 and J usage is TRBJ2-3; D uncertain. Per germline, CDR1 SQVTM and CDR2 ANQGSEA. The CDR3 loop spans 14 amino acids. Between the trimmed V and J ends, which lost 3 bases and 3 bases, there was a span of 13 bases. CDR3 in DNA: TGCAGCGTTGAGGTCCTTACGAGTACAGATACGCAGTATTTT. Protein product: CSVEVLTSTDTQYF.

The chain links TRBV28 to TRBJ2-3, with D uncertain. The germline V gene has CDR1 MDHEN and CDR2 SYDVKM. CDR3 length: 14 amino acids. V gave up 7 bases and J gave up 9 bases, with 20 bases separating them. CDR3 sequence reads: CASTEEGYRRTQYF. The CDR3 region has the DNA TGTGCCAGCACAGAAGAAGGTTACAGACGGACGCAGTATTTT. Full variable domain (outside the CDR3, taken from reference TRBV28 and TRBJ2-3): DVKVTQSSRYLVKRTGEKVFLECVQDMDHENMFWYRQDPGLGLRLIYFSYDVKMKEKGDIPEGYSVSREKKERFSLILESASTNQTSMYLCASTEEGYRRTQYFGPGTRLTVL.

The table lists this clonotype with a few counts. The CDR3 here is CASTWGGFEADTQYF. The CDR3 coding sequence is TGTGCCAGCACCTGGGGAGGGTTCGAGGCAGATACGCAGTATTTT. V usage is TRBV2 and J usage is TRBJ2-3; TRBD2 aligns across 7 bases. The trim removed 7 bases at V and 4 bases at J, leaving 11 bases unmatched. The length of the CDR3 is 15 residues. Germline V gives CDR1 SNHLY, CDR2 FYNNEI.

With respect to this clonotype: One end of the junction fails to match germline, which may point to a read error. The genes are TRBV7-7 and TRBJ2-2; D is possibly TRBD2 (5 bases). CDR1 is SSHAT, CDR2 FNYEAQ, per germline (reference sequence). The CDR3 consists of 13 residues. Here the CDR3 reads CASSRDTAGERFF. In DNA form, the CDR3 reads TGTGCTAGCAGCCGTGACACGGCCGGGGAGCGGTTTTTT.

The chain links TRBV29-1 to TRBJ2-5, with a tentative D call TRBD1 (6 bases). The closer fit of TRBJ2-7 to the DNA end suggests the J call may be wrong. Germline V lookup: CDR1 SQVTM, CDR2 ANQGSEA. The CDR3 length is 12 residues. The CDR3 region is CSVREDSYEQYF. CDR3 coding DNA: TGCAGCGTGAGAGAGGACAGCTACGAGCAGTACTTC.

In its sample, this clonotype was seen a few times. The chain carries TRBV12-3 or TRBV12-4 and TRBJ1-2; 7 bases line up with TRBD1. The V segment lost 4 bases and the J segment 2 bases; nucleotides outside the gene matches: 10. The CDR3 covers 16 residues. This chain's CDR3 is CASSSGLNRGNYGYTF. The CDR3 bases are TGTGCCAGCAGTTCGGGCTTAAACAGGGGCAACTATGGCTACACCTTC.

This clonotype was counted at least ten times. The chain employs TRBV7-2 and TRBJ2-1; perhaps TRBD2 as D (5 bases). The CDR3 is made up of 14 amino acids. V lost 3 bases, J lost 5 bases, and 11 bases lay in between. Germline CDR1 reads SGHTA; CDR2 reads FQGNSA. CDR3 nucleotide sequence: TGTGCCAGCAGCTTGGGTTTAGCGAACAATGAGCAGTTCTTC. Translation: CASSLGLANNEQFF.

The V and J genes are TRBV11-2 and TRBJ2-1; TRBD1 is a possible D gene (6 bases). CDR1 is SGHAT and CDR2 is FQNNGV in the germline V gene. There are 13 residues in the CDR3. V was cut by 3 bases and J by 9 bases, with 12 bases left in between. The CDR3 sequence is CASSFWGHSEQFF. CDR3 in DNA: TGTGCCAGCAGCTTTTGGGGGCATAGTGAGCAGTTCTTC. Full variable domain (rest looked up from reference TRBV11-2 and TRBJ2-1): EAGVAQSPRYKIIEKRQSVAFWCNPISGHATLYWYQQILGQGPKLLIQFQNNGVVDDSQLPKDRFSAERLKGVDSTLKIQPAKLEDSAVYLCASSFWGHSEQFFGPGTRLTVL.

The CDR3 loop reads CASSRRDRGPETQYF. The CDR3 nucleotides read TGTGCCAGCAGTCGCCGGGACAGGGGGCCAGAGACCCAGTACTTC. The genes are TRBV27 and TRBJ2-5, with 12 bases aligning to TRBD1. V shed 5 bases and J 4 bases; nucleotides not matched to a gene: 5. This CDR3 region has 15 residues. Per germline, CDR1 MNHEY and CDR2 SMNVEV (reference sequence).

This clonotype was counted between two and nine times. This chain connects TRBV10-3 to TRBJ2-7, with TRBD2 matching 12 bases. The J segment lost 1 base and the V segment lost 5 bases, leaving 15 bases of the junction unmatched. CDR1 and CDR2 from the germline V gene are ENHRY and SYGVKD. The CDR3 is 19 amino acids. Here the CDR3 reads CAISPLARLAGVGSYEQYF. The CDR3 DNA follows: TGTGCCATCAGTCCCCTTGCTAGACTAGCGGGAGTAGGGTCCTACGAGCAGTACTTC.

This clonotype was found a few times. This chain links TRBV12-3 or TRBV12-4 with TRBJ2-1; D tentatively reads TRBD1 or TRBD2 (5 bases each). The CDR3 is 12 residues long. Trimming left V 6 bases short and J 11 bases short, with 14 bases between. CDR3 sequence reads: CASSRDQTQQFF. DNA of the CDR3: TGTGCCAGCAGCCGGGACCAAACCCAGCAGTTCTTC.

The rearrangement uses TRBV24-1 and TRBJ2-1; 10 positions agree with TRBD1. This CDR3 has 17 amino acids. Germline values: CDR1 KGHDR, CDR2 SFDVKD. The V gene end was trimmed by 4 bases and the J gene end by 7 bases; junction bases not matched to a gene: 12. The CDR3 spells CATSDLPGQGPGNEQFF. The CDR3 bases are TGTGCCACCAGTGACTTACCGGGACAGGGGCCCGGGAATGAGCAGTTCTTC.

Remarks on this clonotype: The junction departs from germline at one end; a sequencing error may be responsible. In DNA form, the CDR3 reads TGTACCACCAGCAGAGATCGTGGGACTAGCGGGAGCCAGGAGACCCAGTACTTC. Amino acid sequence: CTTSRDRGTSGSQETQYF. The chain combines TRBV15 with TRBJ2-5, with 14 bases fitting TRBD2. The germline CDR1 and CDR2 sequences are LNHNV and YYDKDF (reference sequence). This CDR3 region has 18 residues.